This T cell receptor beta chain was captured in a study of blood T cell repertoires in COVID-19. Study at large: Collection of acute and convalescent COVID-19 samples took place in the United States, Italy and Spain. Sample material is recorded as cDNA or gDNA derived from T cells, B-cell-depleted T cells, or PBMCs.

Original handling: Reference gene primer amplification gave nucleated cell count estimates. TCRdb's copy holds only in-frame clones and misses some; the assay was immunoSEQ multiplex PCR. That table furnishes V, J and clone size, whereas the DNA furnished D and trimming. Of about 89,000 clones detected, 80% appear once; the ten largest clones hold roughly 19%. Trimming cost V 2 bases and J 6 bases, with 6 bases left between them. CDR1 and CDR2 (germline): SGHRS, YFSETQ. This CDR3 is 13 amino acids long. The receptor was derived from a woman older than 75 with acute or convalescent COVID-19. This sequence joins TRBV5-1 and TRBJ1-6; a possible D gene is TRBD1 (5 bases). The sequenced material came from peripheral blood. In DNA form, the CDR3 reads TGCGCCAGCAGCTTAGACAGTAATTCACCCCTCCACTTT. Its protein product is CASSLDSNSPLHF.